One and the same sample provided the 15 T cell receptor beta chains below, sequenced in a study of T cell responses to AZD1222 COVID-19 vaccine. Method: immunoSEQ multiplex PCR; TCRdb's copy keeps in-frame clones and lacks some. The data show 100,000 to 150,000 clones, about nine tenths seen once. The sequences come from peripheral blood, collected on day 0 of AZD1222 vaccination. These receptors all come from an adult in good health.

CDR3 nucleotide sequence: TGTGCCAGCACCGGCGGGGAGGGGCCCGAGCAGTACTTC. Translating it yields CASTGGEGPEQYF. V gene TRBV6-5 combines with J gene TRBJ2-7, with 7 bases identical to TRBD2. V was clipped by 7 bases and J by 6 bases; unmatched bases: 9. Germline V gene lookup returns CDR1 MNHEY and CDR2 SVGAGI. The CDR3 spans 13 residues.

The chain links TRBV9 to TRBJ1-2; 12 nucleotides line up with TRBD1. The CDR3 has 17 residues. Germline trimming cut 4 bases from V and 5 bases from J; bases unmatched to any gene: 12. Germline assignment: CDR1 SGDLS and CDR2 YYNGEE. This CDR3 is CASSSRGDRGRRYGYTF. CDR3 DNA: TGTGCCAGCAGCTCGAGAGGGGACAGGGGGCGACGATATGGCTACACCTTC.

This chain joins TRBV28 and TRBJ2-1; D not resolved. Trimming pared 5 bases from V and 7 bases from J, leaving 15 bases between. This CDR3 spans 14 amino acids. Looked up from germline, CDR1 is MDHEN and CDR2 is SYDVKM. The CDR3 is CASSTSDLTNEQFF. The CDR3, as DNA: TGTGCCAGCAGTACTTCTGACTTGACTAATGAGCAGTTCTTC.

V gene TRBV6-5 combines with J gene TRBJ1-4; the D gene is possibly TRBD1 (5 bases). The germline V and J ends were trimmed by 8 bases and 5 bases, with 15 bases remaining between them. Looked up from germline, CDR1 is MNHEY and CDR2 is SVGAGI. This CDR3 is built from 14 residues. The CDR3 is CASGNGNRNEKLFF. CDR3 DNA: TGTGCCAGCGGAAATGGGAACAGGAATGAAAAACTGTTTTTT.

V is TRBV27 and J is TRBJ2-1, with 11 bases matching TRBD1. The CDR3 spans 12 residues. Germline lookup yields CDR1 MNHEY and CDR2 SMNVEV (reference sequence). V trimming: 9 bases; J trimming: 8 bases; junction bases outside the gene matches: 3. CDR3 region: CASGQGADEQFF. The CDR3, as DNA: TGTGCCAGTGGACAGGGGGCTGATGAGCAGTTCTTC.

The V gene is TRBV19, the J gene TRBJ1-2; weak D call: TRBD1 (5 bases). This CDR3 is built from 14 residues. V lost 5 bases, J lost 1 base, and 11 bases lay in between. Germline loops: CDR1 LNHDA, CDR2 SQIVND (reference sequence). CDR3 coding DNA: TGTGCCAGTAGTGCCCATCAGGGTAACTATGGCTACACCTTC. Translating gives CASSAHQGNYGYTF.

The chain carries TRBV7-2 and TRBJ2-3; 9 bases are shared with TRBD2. CDR1 and CDR2 (germline): SGHTA, FQGNSA. This CDR3 spans 14 amino acids. The V gene end was trimmed by 3 bases and the J gene end by 4 bases; junction bases not matched to a gene: 2. The CDR3 region is CASSFAGGADTQYF. The CDR3 DNA is TGTGCCAGCAGCTTTGCGGGGGGGGCAGATACGCAGTATTTT. Looking up the rest from reference TRBV7-2 and TRBJ2-3 gives the full variable domain: GAGVSQSPSNKVTEKGKDVELRCDPISGHTALYWYRQSLGQGLEFLIYFQGNSAPDKSGLPSDRFSAERTGGSVSTLTIQRTQQEDSAVYLCASSFAGGADTQYFGPGTRLTVL.

This clone was seen more than once but under ten times. The chain couples TRBV10-3 to TRBJ2-6; D is possibly TRBD1 (7 bases). Germline V CDR1 and CDR2: ENHRY, SYGVKD. This CDR3 has 14 amino acids. Trimming cost V 0 bases and J 9 bases, with 9 bases left between them. The CDR3 DNA reads TGTGCCATCAGTGAGTCGCGGGACAGCAACGTCCTGACTTTC. It is translated as CAISESRDSNVLTF.

The J gene is TRBJ1-2, the V gene TRBV11-2; TRBD1 agrees at 10 bases. The V segment lost 3 bases and the J segment 6 bases; nucleotides outside the gene matches: 10. Germline V gives CDR1 SGHAT, CDR2 FQNNGV. This CDR3 comprises 16 residues. CDR3 amino acids: CASSFPGQGRQDGYTF. The CDR3, as DNA: TGTGCCAGCAGCTTCCCGGGACAGGGGAGGCAAGATGGCTACACCTTC. The full variable domain, its missing parts supplied by reference TRBV11-2 and TRBJ1-2, is EAGVAQSPRYKIIEKRQSVAFWCNPISGHATLYWYQQILGQGPKLLIQFQNNGVVDDSQLPKDRFSAERLKGVDSTLKIQPAKLEDSAVYLCASSFPGQGRQDGYTFGSGTRLTVV.

This clone showed up just once. CDR3 amino acids: CATRAGVGTGELFF. DNA of the CDR3: TGTGCCACCAGGGCAGGGGTGGGCACCGGGGAGCTGTTTTTT. The chain joins TRBV24-1 to TRBJ2-2; possible D gene TRBD1, 6 bases. The CDR3 covers 14 residues. Trimming pared 7 bases from V and 4 bases from J, leaving 12 bases between. Germline V gene lookup returns CDR1 KGHDR and CDR2 SFDVKD.

This clone came up once. The CDR3 spells CASSYSNRVLTASYNEQFF. CDR3 nucleotide sequence: TGTGCCAGCAGTTACTCGAATCGGGTCTTAACGGCCTCCTACAATGAGCAGTTCTTC. The J gene is TRBJ2-1, the V gene TRBV6-2 or TRBV6-3; D unclear. The CDR3 consists of 19 residues. Germline V gene lookup returns CDR1 MNHEY and CDR2 SVGEGT. V lost 0 bases to trimming and J lost 0 bases, with 18 bases between them.

The chain carries TRBV27 and TRBJ2-7, with 8 nucleotides matching TRBD1. The junction had 5 bases not matched to a gene; V was cut back by 0 bases and J by 4 bases. The CDR3 length is 15 residues. CDR1 is MNHEY and CDR2 is SMNVEV in the germline V gene (reference sequence). The CDR3 sequence is CASSLSAGGAYEQYF. The CDR3 nucleotides are TGTGCCAGCAGTTTATCGGCAGGGGGCGCGTACGAGCAGTACTTC.

The chain recombines TRBV4-1 with TRBJ2-1; a possible D gene is TRBD2 (5 bases). V was clipped by 4 bases and J by 1 base, with 8 bases between them. Germline assignment: CDR1 MGHRA and CDR2 YSYEKL. The CDR3 runs to 14 residues. The CDR3 here is CASSLGDSYNEQFF. The CDR3 DNA reads as TGCGCCAGCAGCCTGGGAGATTCCTACAATGAGCAGTTCTTC.

V is TRBV11-3 and J is TRBJ2-7, with a weak D call TRBD1 (6 bases). This CDR3 has 15 amino acids. Trimming took 1 base from V and 0 from J, leaving 10 bases between them. Per the germline V gene, CDR1 is SGHNT and CDR2 is YENEEA. CDR3 protein: CASSLGTGPSYEQYF. The DNA of the CDR3 is TGTGCCAGCAGCTTAGGTACAGGGCCCTCCTACGAGCAGTACTTC.

The J gene is TRBJ2-6, the V gene TRBV4-2; 7 bases fit TRBD2. Germline lookup yields CDR1 LGHNA and CDR2 YNFKEQ. The CDR3 is 18 residues long. V was clipped by 1 base and J by 0 bases; unmatched bases: 6. The CDR3 sequence is CASSQALGRGSGANVLTF. Written as DNA, the CDR3 is TGTGCCAGCAGCCAAGCCTTGGGGAGGGGCTCTGGGGCCAACGTCCTGACTTTC.